What follows is one T cell receptor (beta chain) and its context. The data were obtained in a study of shared clonotypes between healthy human individuals. CDR1 is SGHAT, CDR2 FQNNGV, per germline. This CDR3 region has 14 residues. Trimming shortened V by 7 bases and J by 2 bases, and 11 bases separated the two germline ends. The data were produced by immunoSEQ multiplex PCR, yet TCRdb's version contains in-frame clones alone and is incomplete. The sample lists 2,100,000 or so clones; 90% to 96% were seen once. The TCR was taken from a man between 18 and 35 years old in good health. The V call is TRBV11-2, the J call TRBJ2-2; D is unresolved. Sequencing used naive CD4+ T cells sorted from blood. Regarding subset: CD45RA+ positively selected. CDR3 amino acids: CASTLAFNTGELFF. The DNA for the CDR3 is TGTGCCAGCACACTGGCGTTTAACACCGGGGAGCTGTTTTTT.